The sequence of this T cell receptor beta chain was determined in a study of vaccination and CD4 T cells after COVID-19. Study in general: Post-COVID sampling occurred a median about 100 days after diagnosis (range 35 to 161).

Comments on this clonotype: Its specificity is not known.

Trimming stripped 2 bases from V and 2 bases from J, with 11 bases between. This CDR3 region has 14 residues. CDR1 is SGHRS and CDR2 is YFSETQ in the germline V gene. Treatment defined: roughly 10-day PBMC culture with coronavirus spike peptide pools or control peptides (ViraFEST assay). With the Oncomine TCR Beta short-read assay, DNA from cultured CD4+ T cells was sequenced. TCRdb reanalysed the PCR reads using MiXCR and keeps one entry per CDR3 protein. The sample shows roughly 8,400 distinct CDR3 sequences, approximately 58% of them seen only once. The V gene is TRBV5-1, the J gene TRBJ2-7; tentative D call: TRBD1 (6 bases). The sequenced sample was cultured CD4+ T cells from blood, obtained after SARS-CoV-2 vaccination. This receptor was obtained from a human donor with COVID-19. CDR3 protein: CASSLTGTPYEQYF. For the CDR3, the DNA is TGCGCCAGCAGCTTAACCGGGACACCCTACGAGCAGTACTTC. Full variable domain (remainder filled in from reference TRBV5-1 and TRBJ2-7): KAGVTQTPRYLIKTRGQQVTLSCSPISGHRSVSWYQQTPGQGLQFLFEYFSETQRNKGNFPGRFSGRQFSNSRSEMNVSTLELGDSALYLCASSLTGTPYEQYFGPGTRLTVT.